A selection of T cell receptor beta chains follows, all from one sample in a study of patients and donors after allogeneic stem cell transplantation. TCRdb used MiXCR to reprocess the RT-PCR reads, holding one entry per CDR3 protein. The sample comprises more than 850,000 distinct CDR3 sequences, roughly 18% of which are singletons, and roughly 6.4% rests with the top ten. The sample comprised blood, either unsorted or a sorted T cell fraction (not recorded which). The receptors here all came from a human donor who was either an allogeneic HSCT recipient or a stem cell or donor lymphocyte infusion donor (not recorded which). It is not recorded whose cells these are; they may come from a transplant donor. The CDR3 runs from the conserved cysteine through the conserved F or W. Each record gives: clone size, D gene, J gene, V gene, CDR3 DNA, CDR3 protein. D genes are given only for firm matches. Where a row states a size, it is once, few, many or the class of an expanded clone; other rows omit it.

. | TRBD2 | TRBJ2-2 | TRBV11-3 | TGTGCCAGCAGCGAGAGACTAGCGGGATCAAACACCGGGGAGCTGCTTTTT | CASSERLAGSNTGELLF
few | . | TRBJ2-1 | TRBV5-1 | TGCGCCAGCAGCTCCGGGACTCGCTCCTACAATGAGCAGTTCTTC | CASSSGTRSYNEQFF
few | . | TRBJ1-4 | TRBV9 | TGTGCCAGCAGCGTAGGCGGGGGGAGACTTAATGAAAAACTGTTTTTT | CASSVGGGRLNEKLFF
. | TRBD2 | TRBJ2-5 | TRBV2 | TGTGCCAGCAGTGACCGTAGCGGGGGTCCCCAAGAGACCCAGTACTTC | CASSDRSGGPQETQYF
few | . | TRBJ2-4 | TRBV28 | TGTGCCAGCACCCCGGCACCGCTAGCCAAAAACATTCAGTACTTC | CASTPAPLAKNIQYF
few | . | TRBJ2-2 | TRBV4-2 | TGTGCCAGCAGCCAAGAAGTGGGTGGGAACACCGGGGAGCTGTTTTTT | CASSQEVGGNTGELFF
. | TRBD2 | TRBJ2-3 | TRBV6-1 | TGTGCCAGCAGACTACTGGGGGGGGGTAAGGCAGATACGCAGTATTTT | CASRLLGGGKADTQYF
few | . | TRBJ2-4 | TRBV5-1 | TGCGCCAGCAGCTTCCGTCCTCGCATTCAGTACTTC | CASSFRPRIQYF
many | . | TRBJ2-2 | TRBV12-3/TRBV12-4 | TGTGCCAGCCTACAACCGGGGCCGATTAAGAACACCGGGGAGCTGTTTTTT | CASLQPGPIKNTGELFF
. | TRBD2 | TRBJ2-3 | TRBV9 | TGTGCCAGCAGCGTAGGCGGGGGGATGTCAGATACGCAGTATTTT | CASSVGGGMSDTQYF
. | . | TRBJ1-2 | TRBV6-4 | TGTGCCAGCAGTGAGGCCCCAGGGTATGGCTACACCTTC | CASSEAPGYGYTF
few | TRBD1 | TRBJ1-1 | TRBV6-2/TRBV6-3 | TGTGCCAGCAGGAGACAGGGGGCAAACACTGAAGCTTTCTTT | CASRRQGANTEAFF
. | TRBD2 | TRBJ2-5 | TRBV9 | TGTGCCAACAGCGTAGCGGGGGGAGAGACCCAGTACTTC | CANSVAGGETQYF
. | . | TRBJ2-3 | TRBV7-2 | TGTGCCAGCAGCTTGTGGCGGGGAGCTAGCACAGATACGCAGTATTTT | CASSLWRGASTDTQYF
. | TRBD1 | TRBJ1-3 | TRBV4-3 | TGCGCCAGCAGCCAGGCGGGACAGCTGAACTCTGGAAACACCATATATTTT | CASSQAGQLNSGNTIYF
few | . | TRBJ2-1 | TRBV7-9 | TGTGCCAGCAGCTTAGATGAGTCCAATGAGCAGTTCTTC | CASSLDESNEQFF
many | . | TRBJ2-3 | TRBV6-1 | TGTGCCAGCAGTGAACGGGGGTCGAGGACAGATACGCAGTATTTT | CASSERGSRTDTQYF
. | . | TRBJ2-7 | TRBV9 | TGTGCCAGCAGCGTAGATGGAAGGGTCGAGCAGTACTTC | CASSVDGRVEQYF
. | . | TRBJ1-2 | TRBV6-1 | TGTGCCAGCAGTGAAAAAAGTGGCCTTCGCCCGACGTACTATGGCTACACCTTC | CASSEKSGLRPTYYGYTF
. | TRBD1 | TRBJ2-7 | TRBV20-1 | TGCAGTGCTACGTCATCGGGACAGGGGGTTAAAGACTACGAGCAGTACTTC | CSATSSGQGVKDYEQYF
. | TRBD2 | TRBJ2-2 | TRBV3-1 | TGTGCCAGCAGTCAACCGGGACTAGCGCCGACCGGGGAGCTGTTTTTT | CASSQPGLAPTGELFF
once | TRBD1 | TRBJ2-7 | TRBV19 | TGTGCCAGTAGCCGGTCCTTGGGACAGATAACGACCTACGAGCAGTACTTC | CASSRSLGQITTYEQYF
. | TRBD2 | TRBJ2-7 | TRBV7-2 | TGTGCCAGCAGCATAAGGACTAGCGGCAACGAGCAGTACTTC | CASSIRTSGNEQYF
. | . | TRBJ2-3 | TRBV7-9 | TGTGCCAGCGTTGTATCCAGTTGGGGGCCAGATACGCAGTATTTT | CASVVSSWGPDTQYF
. | . | TRBJ1-2 | TRBV29-1 | TGCAGCGTTGAATCTGCAAGGAACTATGGCTACACCTTC | CSVESARNYGYTF
few | TRBD1 | TRBJ1-1 | TRBV15 | TGTGCCACCAGCGCTCTAACAGGGGTACTGACTGAAGCTTTCTTT | CATSALTGVLTEAFF
. | . | TRBJ1-5 | TRBV7-6 | TGTGCCAGCACTACGGGCACCAATCAGCCCCAGCATTTT | CASTTGTNQPQHF
. | . | TRBJ1-5 | TRBV6-1 | TGTGCCAGCAGAGGGACCTCGGGTAAGCCCCAGCATTTT | CASRGTSGKPQHF
. | TRBD2 | TRBJ2-1 | TRBV6-1 | TGTGCCAGCACTAAAGGGGGGACTAGCGGGGCGATCTCCTACAATGAGCAGTTCTTC | CASTKGGTSGAISYNEQFF
few | . | TRBJ2-3 | TRBV7-2 | TGTGCCAGCAGCTTACCCGGGACTTCTAGCACAGATACGCAGTATTTT | CASSLPGTSSTDTQYF
few | TRBD2 | TRBJ2-3 | TRBV20-1 | TGCAGTGCTAGCCTAGTGCAAAGCGGGAGGGTCTCCGCGCAGTATTTT | CSASLVQSGRVSAQYF
. | TRBD2 | TRBJ2-5 | TRBV20-1 | TGCAGTGCTAGAGGAATAGCGGGGGCCGGTGCGGCGACCCAGTACTTC | CSARGIAGAGAATQYF
. | TRBD1 | TRBJ1-3 | TRBV5-1 | TGCGCCAGCGGCATCGGACAGGCCGCCTCTGGAAACACCATATATTTT | CASGIGQAASGNTIYF
. | TRBD2 | TRBJ2-2 | TRBV20-1 | TGCAGTGCTAGGCCATCTAGCGGGGGTCCCGGGGAGCTGTTTTTT | CSARPSSGGPGELFF
. | TRBD2 | TRBJ2-4 | TRBV27 | TGTGCCAGCAGTTCGGGGGGGGGGAAAAACATTCAGTACTTC | CASSSGGGKNIQYF
once | TRBD1 | TRBJ1-1 | TRBV5-1 | TGCGCCAGCAGCTTCCAGGGGGGGGTGAACACTGAAGCTTTCTTT | CASSFQGGVNTEAFF
few | TRBD1 | TRBJ1-6 | TRBV2 | TGTGCCAGCAGTGTGAGCGGACAGGGGGCTAATAATTCACCCCTCCACTTT | CASSVSGQGANNSPLHF
many | TRBD2 | TRBJ2-5 | TRBV28 | TGTGCCAGCAGTTTTCGGGGGGGGACCCAGTACTTC | CASSFRGGTQYF
many | . | TRBJ1-5 | TRBV12-3/TRBV12-4 | TGTGCCAGCAGTTTAATGTGGGGGGGAGATCTCCGAAGCAATCAGCCCCAGCATTTT | CASSLMWGGDLRSNQPQHF
few | . | TRBJ2-7 | TRBV6-1 | TGTGCCAGCAGCGGCTTTGGGGGAGACTACGAGCAGTACTTC | CASSGFGGDYEQYF
. | TRBD2 | TRBJ2-1 | TRBV20-1 | TGCAGTGCTGGGAGGACTAGCGGACCCTTCAATGAGCAGTTCTTC | CSAGRTSGPFNEQFF
many | . | TRBJ2-1 | TRBV20-1 | TGCAGTGCTAGAGATGCCCTCTTTAGCGGAAATGAGCAGTTCTTC | CSARDALFSGNEQFF
. | TRBD2 | TRBJ2-3 | TRBV5-1 | TGCGCCAGCAGCTTGGCCGGGATAGCGGGAGGGCCGAGTACAGATACGCAGTATTTT | CASSLAGIAGGPSTDTQYF
. | TRBD1 | TRBJ2-1 | TRBV25-1 | TGTGCCAGCAGTCACAATCGGGCGCAGGGGGCACGGGAGCAGTTCTTC | CASSHNRAQGAREQFF
. | . | TRBJ2-1 | TRBV6-5 | TGTGCCAGCAGTTACTCGAGGTGGATAAGGTACAATGAGCAGTTCTTC | CASSYSRWIRYNEQFF
few | . | TRBJ2-7 | TRBV12-5 | TGTGCTAGTGGTTTGGAGTCTGGGACTGGATACTCCTACGAGCAGTACTTC | CASGLESGTGYSYEQYF
. | . | TRBJ2-7 | TRBV5-1 | TGCGCCAGCAGATACGACACCTACTCCTACGAGCAGTACTTC | CASRYDTYSYEQYF
. | . | TRBJ2-1 | TRBV6-1 | TGTGCCAGCAGTCGGACCGGGATCCTACCGAATGAGCAGTTATTC | CASSRTGILPNEQLF
. | TRBD1 | TRBJ2-1 | TRBV7-8 | TGTGCCAGCAGCTTTCGGGACAGGGGAAGAGTGTCCTACAATGAGCAGTTCTTC | CASSFRDRGRVSYNEQFF
few | . | TRBJ2-7 | TRBV12-3/TRBV12-4 | TGTGCCAGCAGTTTGCTCCAACGAGAGCAGTACTTC | CASSLLQREQYF
few | . | TRBJ1-3 | TRBV6-1 | TGTGCCAGCAGCGTGCTTGTGGGGAGCTCTGGAAACACCATATATTTT | CASSVLVGSSGNTIYF
. | . | TRBJ1-4 | TRBV2 | TGTGCCAGCAGAGTGGTGGAAAAACTGTTTTTT | CASRVVEKLFF
. | TRBD2 | TRBJ2-1 | TRBV9 | TGTGCCAGCAGCGTAGATGGACTAGCGGGGGAGCAGTTCTTC | CASSVDGLAGEQFF
few | TRBD1 | TRBJ2-3 | TRBV4-3 | TGCGCCAGCAGCCACCAGGACAGGTTGGATAGCACAGATACGCAGTATTTT | CASSHQDRLDSTDTQYF
few | . | TRBJ1-5 | TRBV25-1 | TGTGCCAGCAGTGAATCTCATCCAGGCTTGGGTCAGCCCCAGCATTTT | CASSESHPGLGQPQHF
few | . | TRBJ1-1 | TRBV11-2 | TGTGCCAGCAGCTTAGCCGACAGGATGCGCCCGAACACTGAAGCTTTCTTT | CASSLADRMRPNTEAFF
many | . | TRBJ1-5 | TRBV7-2 | TGTGCCAGCAGCTTAAGTGTAGGGGCTCAGCCCCAGCATTTT | CASSLSVGAQPQHF
. | TRBD2 | TRBJ2-1 | TRBV29-1 | TGCAGCGTTGAAGAGCCCGGGACTAGCGGGAGGAAGCAGTTCTTC | CSVEEPGTSGRKQFF
few | TRBD1 | TRBJ1-2 | TRBV20-1 | TGCAGTGCTGGGTCCCGGGACAGGGGAACTCTCTATGGCTACACCTTC | CSAGSRDRGTLYGYTF
few | . | TRBJ2-5 | TRBV29-1 | TGCAGCGTTGAAGATCGGGGAGGAGAGACCCAGTACTTC | CSVEDRGGETQYF